The source of this TCR beta chain is a study of blood T cell repertoires in COVID-19. Study at large: The study drew acute and convalescent COVID-19 samples from the United States, Italy and Spain. From T cells, B-cell-depleted T cells, or PBMCs came the material, which was cDNA or gDNA.

In the original processing: Estimates of nucleated cell counts were drawn from the amplification of reference gene primers. Clones were read by immunoSEQ multiplex PCR, and TCRdb kept only the in-frame ones, dropping some. That table is the source of V, J and clone size, and D and trimming were worked out from the DNA. This sample has roughly 160,000 clones; approximately 82% occur once, and the top ten carry about 10%. The CDR3 loop spans 16 amino acids. Trimming removed 0 bases from V and 1 base from J; junction bases left unmatched: 5. Germline CDR1 LGHNT, CDR2 FRNRAP. This sequence originates from a woman of 80 years or more with active or convalescent COVID-19. The chain is built from TRBV12-5 and TRBJ2-7, with 8 positions matching TRBD1. The material sequenced was peripheral blood. The CDR3 spells CASGLVLDRESYEQYF. The DNA for the CDR3 is TGTGCTAGTGGTTTGGTACTGGACAGGGAGTCCTACGAGCAGTACTTC.